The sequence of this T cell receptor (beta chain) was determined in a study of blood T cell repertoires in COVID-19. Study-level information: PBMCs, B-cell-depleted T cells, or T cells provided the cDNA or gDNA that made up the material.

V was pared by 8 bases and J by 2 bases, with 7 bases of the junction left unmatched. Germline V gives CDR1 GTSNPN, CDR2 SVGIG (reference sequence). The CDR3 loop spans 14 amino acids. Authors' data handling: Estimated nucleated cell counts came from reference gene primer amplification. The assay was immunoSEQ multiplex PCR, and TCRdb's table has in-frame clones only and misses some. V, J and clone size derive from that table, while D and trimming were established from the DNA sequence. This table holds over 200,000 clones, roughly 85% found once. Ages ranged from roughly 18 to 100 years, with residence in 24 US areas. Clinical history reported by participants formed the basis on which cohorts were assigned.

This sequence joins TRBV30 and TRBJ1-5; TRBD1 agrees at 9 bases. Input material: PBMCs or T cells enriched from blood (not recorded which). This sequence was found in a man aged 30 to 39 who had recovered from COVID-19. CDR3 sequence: CALGQGLGNQPQHF. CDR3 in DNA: TGTGCCCTCGGACAGGGGTTGGGCAATCAGCCCCAGCATTTT.